This is a list of T cell receptor beta chains from one sample in a study of blood T cell repertoires in COVID-19. The assay was immunoSEQ multiplex PCR, and TCRdb's table has in-frame clones only and misses some. In the table there are under 200,000 clones, 70% to 90% of which are singletons. The source material was peripheral blood. Every receptor here comes from a woman aged 60-75 years with COVID-19, enrolled during active disease. The CDR3 runs from the conserved cysteine through the conserved F or W. The D gene is left open where the match is weak. The size of a clone is reported for some rows only, either as once, few or many, or as a class for expanded clones.

d_call: TRBD2
j_call: TRBJ2-7
v_call: TRBV5-6
clone_size: -
cdr3_length: 18
cdr3_aa: CASTGGGSTSGSSYEQYF
cdr3_nt: TGTGCCAGCACCGGAGGGGGGTCGACTAGCGGGAGTTCCTACGAGCAGTACTTC

d_call: -
j_call: TRBJ1-1
v_call: TRBV15
clone_size: -
cdr3_length: 13
cdr3_aa: CATSRGEYTEAFF
cdr3_nt: TGTGCCACCAGCAGAGGAGAATACACTGAAGCTTTCTTT

d_call: -
j_call: TRBJ1-4
v_call: TRBV5-8
clone_size: once
cdr3_length: 15
cdr3_aa: CASSPGTSTNEKLFF
cdr3_nt: TGTGCCAGCAGCCCCGGGACATCAACTAATGAAAAACTGTTTTTT

d_call: -
j_call: TRBJ1-2
v_call: TRBV14
clone_size: -
cdr3_length: 13
cdr3_aa: CASSQVRDYGYTF
cdr3_nt: TGTGCCAGCAGCCAAGTCCGAGACTATGGCTACACCTTC

d_call: -
j_call: TRBJ2-7
v_call: TRBV24-1
clone_size: -
cdr3_length: 14
cdr3_aa: CATSGVSDSYEQYF
cdr3_nt: TGTGCCACCAGTGGGGTGAGCGACTCCTACGAGCAGTACTTC

d_call: -
j_call: TRBJ2-7
v_call: TRBV18
clone_size: -
cdr3_length: 15
cdr3_aa: CASSPEGGSLYEQYF
cdr3_nt: TGTGCCAGCTCACCAGAGGGAGGTTCGTTGTACGAGCAGTACTTC

d_call: -
j_call: TRBJ1-2
v_call: TRBV5-4
clone_size: -
cdr3_length: 14
cdr3_aa: CASSLGSSNYGYTF
cdr3_nt: TGTGCCAGCAGCTTGGGCAGTTCTAACTATGGCTACACCTTC

d_call: TRBD1
j_call: TRBJ1-4
v_call: TRBV19
clone_size: -
cdr3_length: 14
cdr3_aa: CASSQQGAWEKLFF
cdr3_nt: TGTGCCAGTAGTCAGCAGGGGGCTTGGGAAAAACTGTTTTTT

d_call: -
j_call: TRBJ1-2
v_call: TRBV7-2
clone_size: -
cdr3_length: 12
cdr3_aa: CASSLPNYGYTF
cdr3_nt: TGTGCCAGCAGCTTACCAAACTATGGCTACACCTTC

d_call: -
j_call: TRBJ1-1
v_call: TRBV6-5
clone_size: -
cdr3_length: 14
cdr3_aa: CASTKTLGNTEAFF
cdr3_nt: TGTGCCAGCACCAAGACTTTGGGGAACACTGAAGCTTTCTTT

d_call: TRBD1
j_call: TRBJ2-7
v_call: TRBV11-3
clone_size: -
cdr3_length: 14
cdr3_aa: CASSTGQGRYEQYF
cdr3_nt: TGTGCCAGCAGCACAGGACAGGGACGGTACGAGCAGTACTTC

d_call: TRBD1
j_call: TRBJ1-2
v_call: TRBV19
clone_size: -
cdr3_length: 16
cdr3_aa: CASSITGGSANYGYTF
cdr3_nt: TGTGCCAGTAGTATAACAGGGGGCAGCGCTAACTATGGCTACACCTTC

d_call: -
j_call: TRBJ1-4
v_call: TRBV4-3
clone_size: once
cdr3_length: 11
cdr3_aa: CASSQDKKLFF
cdr3_nt: TGCGCCAGCAGCCAAGATAAAAAACTGTTTTTT

d_call: -
j_call: TRBJ2-5
v_call: TRBV9
clone_size: -
cdr3_length: 14
cdr3_aa: CASSVGLNQETQYF
cdr3_nt: TGTGCCAGCAGCGTGGGACTGAACCAAGAGACCCAGTACTTC

d_call: TRBD2
j_call: TRBJ2-1
v_call: TRBV5-1
clone_size: -
cdr3_length: 15
cdr3_aa: CASSFRQGLRNEQFF
cdr3_nt: TGCGCCAGCAGCTTCCGGCAGGGACTAAGGAATGAGCAGTTCTTC

d_call: TRBD1
j_call: TRBJ1-5
v_call: TRBV4-2
clone_size: -
cdr3_length: 17
cdr3_aa: CASSPIGQGPSNQPQHF
cdr3_nt: TGTGCCAGCAGCCCCATCGGACAGGGGCCGTCAAATCAGCCCCAGCATTTT

d_call: TRBD1
j_call: TRBJ1-2
v_call: TRBV29-1
clone_size: -
cdr3_length: 14
cdr3_aa: CSVDRTGGDYGYTF
cdr3_nt: TGCAGCGTGGACAGGACAGGGGGGGACTATGGCTACACCTTC

d_call: -
j_call: TRBJ1-2
v_call: TRBV29-1
clone_size: -
cdr3_length: 13
cdr3_aa: CSADDPKSGGYTF
cdr3_nt: TGCAGCGCCGATGACCCCAAGAGCGGTGGCTACACCTTC

d_call: -
j_call: TRBJ2-2
v_call: TRBV9
clone_size: -
cdr3_length: 15
cdr3_aa: CASSVSGSDTGELFF
cdr3_nt: TGTGCCAGCAGCGTCTCCGGGTCAGACACCGGGGAGCTGTTTTTT

d_call: TRBD2
j_call: TRBJ2-3
v_call: TRBV4-3
clone_size: -
cdr3_length: 17
cdr3_aa: CASSQDFQRGLTDTQYF
cdr3_nt: TGCGCCAGCAGCCAAGATTTCCAGCGGGGGCTCACAGATACGCAGTATTTT

d_call: TRBD1
j_call: TRBJ1-2
v_call: TRBV5-1
clone_size: -
cdr3_length: 14
cdr3_aa: CASTWDRADYGYTF
cdr3_nt: TGCGCCAGCACGTGGGACAGGGCGGACTATGGCTACACCTTC

d_call: TRBD1
j_call: TRBJ1-3
v_call: TRBV7-9
clone_size: -
cdr3_length: 19
cdr3_aa: CASSLDGTGYLETGNTIYF
cdr3_nt: TGTGCCAGCAGCTTAGACGGGACAGGGTACCTCGAGACTGGAAACACCATATATTTT

d_call: -
j_call: TRBJ1-1
v_call: TRBV28
clone_size: few
cdr3_length: 15
cdr3_aa: CASSLYRVMNTEAFF
cdr3_nt: TGTGCCAGCAGTTTATACCGGGTAATGAACACTGAAGCTTTCTTT

d_call: TRBD1
j_call: TRBJ2-7
v_call: TRBV5-5
clone_size: -
cdr3_length: 14
cdr3_aa: CASSWGQGPYEQYF
cdr3_nt: TGTGCCAGCAGCTGGGGACAGGGACCCTACGAGCAGTACTTC

d_call: -
j_call: TRBJ2-1
v_call: TRBV7-2
clone_size: -
cdr3_length: 14
cdr3_aa: CASSATRGSNEQFF
cdr3_nt: TGTGCCAGCAGCGCGACCAGAGGGAGTAATGAGCAGTTCTTC

d_call: -
j_call: TRBJ1-5
v_call: TRBV12-3/TRBV12-4
clone_size: -
cdr3_length: 13
cdr3_aa: CASGSGSGGPQHF
cdr3_nt: TGTGCCAGCGGTAGTGGTTCCGGGGGGCCCCAGCATTTT

d_call: -
j_call: TRBJ2-3
v_call: TRBV7-9
clone_size: -
cdr3_length: 14
cdr3_aa: CASSFMGATDTQYF
cdr3_nt: TGTGCCAGCAGCTTTATGGGAGCGACAGATACGCAGTATTTT

d_call: -
j_call: TRBJ1-2
v_call: TRBV7-8
clone_size: -
cdr3_length: 15
cdr3_aa: CASSLATGDNYGYTF
cdr3_nt: TGTGCCAGCAGCCTTGCGACGGGGGATAACTATGGCTACACCTTC

d_call: TRBD1
j_call: TRBJ1-2
v_call: TRBV15
clone_size: -
cdr3_length: 15
cdr3_aa: CATSRVGQGEDGYTF
cdr3_nt: TGTGCCACCAGCAGAGTGGGACAGGGCGAGGATGGCTACACCTTC

d_call: TRBD1
j_call: TRBJ2-7
v_call: TRBV5-6
clone_size: -
cdr3_length: 16
cdr3_aa: CASSWGQGGISYEQYF
cdr3_nt: TGTGCCAGCAGCTGGGGACAGGGCGGAATAAGTTACGAGCAGTACTTC

d_call: -
j_call: TRBJ2-7
v_call: TRBV11-2
clone_size: -
cdr3_length: 14
cdr3_aa: CASTPGSNLYEQYF
cdr3_nt: TGTGCCAGCACCCCGGGGTCGAACCTCTACGAGCAGTACTTC

d_call: TRBD1
j_call: TRBJ1-5
v_call: TRBV6-5
clone_size: once
cdr3_length: 15
cdr3_aa: CASSFDRGIFQPQHF
cdr3_nt: TGTGCCAGCAGTTTCGACAGGGGAATCTTTCAGCCCCAGCATTTT

d_call: -
j_call: TRBJ2-6
v_call: TRBV18
clone_size: -
cdr3_length: 18
cdr3_aa: CASSPLAASKAGANVLTF
cdr3_nt: TGTGCCAGCTCACCCCTCGCCGCGTCTAAAGCTGGGGCCAACGTCCTGACTTTC

d_call: -
j_call: TRBJ1-1
v_call: TRBV5-1
clone_size: once
cdr3_length: 14
cdr3_aa: CASSLVSVNTEAFF
cdr3_nt: TGCGCCAGCAGCTTGGTGAGCGTTAACACTGAAGCTTTCTTT

d_call: -
j_call: TRBJ2-2
v_call: TRBV5-4
clone_size: -
cdr3_length: 16
cdr3_aa: CASSQWTGVVTGELFF
cdr3_nt: TGTGCCAGCAGCCAATGGACTGGGGTTGTGACCGGGGAGCTGTTTTTT

d_call: -
j_call: TRBJ2-7
v_call: TRBV3-1/TRBV3-2
clone_size: few
cdr3_length: 14
cdr3_aa: CASSPRVIPYEQYF
cdr3_nt: TGTGCCAGCAGCCCCAGGGTAATCCCCTACGAGCAGTACTTC

d_call: TRBD1
j_call: TRBJ1-2
v_call: TRBV15
clone_size: -
cdr3_length: 15
cdr3_aa: CATSPRTTGSNGYTF
cdr3_nt: TGTGCCACCAGCCCGAGGACGACAGGGAGTAATGGCTACACCTTC

d_call: -
j_call: TRBJ2-6
v_call: TRBV4-1
clone_size: -
cdr3_length: 20
cdr3_aa: CASSPKGAGGGLSGANVLTF
cdr3_nt: TGCGCCAGCAGCCCAAAGGGCGCAGGAGGGGGCCTCTCTGGGGCCAACGTCCTGACTTTC

d_call: -
j_call: TRBJ1-2
v_call: TRBV6-6
clone_size: -
cdr3_length: 13
cdr3_aa: CASSYSQGSGYTF
cdr3_nt: TGTGCCAGCAGTTACTCGCAGGGCAGTGGCTACACCTTC

d_call: TRBD2
j_call: TRBJ2-7
v_call: TRBV13
clone_size: -
cdr3_length: 16
cdr3_aa: CASSLGGLAGGYEQYF
cdr3_nt: TGTGCCAGCAGCTTAGGGGGTCTGGCGGGAGGCTACGAGCAGTACTTC

d_call: -
j_call: TRBJ1-3
v_call: TRBV9
clone_size: -
cdr3_length: 14
cdr3_aa: CASNPTGTGNTIYF
cdr3_nt: TGTGCCAGCAACCCTACAGGGACTGGAAACACCATATATTTT

d_call: -
j_call: TRBJ1-6
v_call: TRBV10-2
clone_size: -
cdr3_length: 13
cdr3_aa: CASSESRGSPLHF
cdr3_nt: TGCGCCAGCAGTGAAAGCAGAGGGTCACCCCTCCACTTT

d_call: -
j_call: TRBJ1-2
v_call: TRBV14
clone_size: -
cdr3_length: 13
cdr3_aa: CASSPKQGSGYTF
cdr3_nt: TGTGCCAGCAGTCCGAAACAGGGCTCTGGCTACACCTTC

d_call: TRBD2
j_call: TRBJ2-5
v_call: TRBV19
clone_size: -
cdr3_length: 17
cdr3_aa: CASSRLGLAGVGETQYF
cdr3_nt: TGTGCCAGTAGTCGCCTTGGACTAGCGGGAGTCGGGGAGACCCAGTACTTC

d_call: -
j_call: TRBJ2-7
v_call: TRBV27
clone_size: -
cdr3_length: 16
cdr3_aa: CASSNLPSGSSYEQYF
cdr3_nt: TGTGCCAGCAGTAACCTCCCAAGCGGTAGCTCCTACGAGCAGTACTTC

d_call: -
j_call: TRBJ1-2
v_call: TRBV28
clone_size: -
cdr3_length: 11
cdr3_aa: CASSPRVGYTF
cdr3_nt: TGTGCCAGCAGTCCGAGGGTTGGCTACACCTTC

d_call: -
j_call: TRBJ1-4
v_call: TRBV14
clone_size: -
cdr3_length: 14
cdr3_aa: CASSQPPRGEKLFF
cdr3_nt: TGTGCCAGCAGCCAACCGCCCAGGGGCGAAAAACTGTTTTTT

d_call: -
j_call: TRBJ2-7
v_call: TRBV7-6
clone_size: -
cdr3_length: 12
cdr3_aa: CASSLVREEQYF
cdr3_nt: TGTGCCAGCAGCTTAGTCCGAGAAGAGCAGTACTTC

d_call: TRBD1
j_call: TRBJ2-3
v_call: TRBV27
clone_size: -
cdr3_length: 14
cdr3_aa: CASSFRGRVDTQYF
cdr3_nt: TGTGCCAGCAGTTTCAGGGGGCGGGTAGATACGCAGTATTTT

d_call: -
j_call: TRBJ1-1
v_call: TRBV6-6
clone_size: -
cdr3_length: 15
cdr3_aa: CASSKVRGWPTEAFF
cdr3_nt: TGTGCCAGCAGTAAAGTTAGGGGCTGGCCCACTGAAGCTTTCTTT

d_call: -
j_call: TRBJ1-3
v_call: TRBV10-3
clone_size: -
cdr3_length: 15
cdr3_aa: CAISGEAGRGNTIYF
cdr3_nt: TGTGCCATCAGTGGGGAAGCGGGACGGGGAAACACCATATATTTT

d_call: -
j_call: TRBJ2-1
v_call: TRBV15
clone_size: -
cdr3_length: 15
cdr3_aa: CATSRVVGRYNEQFF
cdr3_nt: TGTGCCACCAGCAGAGTGGTGGGGAGGTACAATGAGCAGTTCTTC

d_call: TRBD2
j_call: TRBJ2-3
v_call: TRBV4-3
clone_size: -
cdr3_length: 16
cdr3_aa: CASSQDRGRGPDTQYF
cdr3_nt: TGCGCCAGCAGCCAAGATCGCGGGAGAGGCCCAGATACGCAGTATTTT